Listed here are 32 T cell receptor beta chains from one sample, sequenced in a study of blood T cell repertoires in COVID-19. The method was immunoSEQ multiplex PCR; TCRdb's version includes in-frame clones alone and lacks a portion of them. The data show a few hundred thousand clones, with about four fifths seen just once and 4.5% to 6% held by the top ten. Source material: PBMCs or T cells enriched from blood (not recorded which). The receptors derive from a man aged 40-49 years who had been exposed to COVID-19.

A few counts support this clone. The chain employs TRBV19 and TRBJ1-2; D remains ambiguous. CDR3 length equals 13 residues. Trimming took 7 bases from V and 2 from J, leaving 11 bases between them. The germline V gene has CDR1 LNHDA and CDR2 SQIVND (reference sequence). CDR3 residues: CASNEERNYGYTF. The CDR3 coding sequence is TGTGCCAGTAACGAGGAGCGAAACTATGGCTACACCTTC.

Here the CDR3 reads CASRPGQGHGYTF. The CDR3 DNA follows: TGTGCCAGCAGACCCGGACAGGGCCATGGCTACACCTTC. The chain joins TRBV6-6 to TRBJ1-2; 8 positions match TRBD1. The CDR3 consists of 13 residues. Germline V CDR1 and CDR2: MNHNY, SVGAGI (reference sequence). V lost 6 bases and J lost 6; bases outside the gene matches: 6.

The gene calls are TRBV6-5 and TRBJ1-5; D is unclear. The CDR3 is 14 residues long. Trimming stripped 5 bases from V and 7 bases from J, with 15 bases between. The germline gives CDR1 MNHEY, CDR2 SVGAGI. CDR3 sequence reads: CASSLDGGLQPQHF. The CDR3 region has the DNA TGTGCCAGCAGTCTAGACGGAGGGCTACAGCCCCAGCATTTT.

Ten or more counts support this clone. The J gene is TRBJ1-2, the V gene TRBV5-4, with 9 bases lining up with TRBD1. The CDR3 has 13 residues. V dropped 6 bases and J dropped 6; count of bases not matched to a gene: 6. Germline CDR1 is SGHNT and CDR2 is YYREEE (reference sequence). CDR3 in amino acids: CASKLTGGDGYTF. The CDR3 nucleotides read TGTGCCAGCAAATTAACAGGGGGCGATGGCTACACCTTC.

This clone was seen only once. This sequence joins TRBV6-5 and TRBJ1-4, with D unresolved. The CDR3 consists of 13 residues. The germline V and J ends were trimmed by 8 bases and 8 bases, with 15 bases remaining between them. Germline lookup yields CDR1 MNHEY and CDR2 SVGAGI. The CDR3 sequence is CASYRDFGEKLFF. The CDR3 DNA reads TGTGCCAGCTACCGAGACTTTGGGGAAAAACTGTTTTTT.

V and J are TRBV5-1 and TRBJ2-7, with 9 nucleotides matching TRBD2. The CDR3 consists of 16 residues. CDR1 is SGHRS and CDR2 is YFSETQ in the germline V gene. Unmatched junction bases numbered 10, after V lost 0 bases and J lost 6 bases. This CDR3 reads CASSLVMAGGPIEQYF. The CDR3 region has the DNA TGCGCCAGCAGCTTGGTTATGGCGGGAGGGCCTATCGAGCAGTACTTC.

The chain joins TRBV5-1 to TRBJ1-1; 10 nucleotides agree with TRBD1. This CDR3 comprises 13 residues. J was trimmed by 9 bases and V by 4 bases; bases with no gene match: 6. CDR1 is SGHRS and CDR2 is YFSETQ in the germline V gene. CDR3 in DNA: TGCGCCAGCAGCGAGACAGGGGGCGTGAAAGCTTTCTTT. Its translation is CASSETGGVKAFF.

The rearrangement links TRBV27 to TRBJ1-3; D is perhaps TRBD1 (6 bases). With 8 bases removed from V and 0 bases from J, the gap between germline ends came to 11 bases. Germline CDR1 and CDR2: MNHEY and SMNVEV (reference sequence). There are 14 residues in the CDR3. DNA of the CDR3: TGTGCCAGCGGCAGGGGCGACTCTGGAAACACCATATATTTT. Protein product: CASGRGDSGNTIYF.

CDR3 residues: CASSPARGGAYEQYF. As DNA, the CDR3 is TGTGCCAGCAGCCCCGCGAGGGGAGGGGCCTACGAGCAGTACTTC. The rearrangement joins TRBV3-1 (or the pseudogene TRBV3-2) to TRBJ2-7, with 7 positions matching TRBD2. V was pared by 4 bases and J by 2 bases, with 8 bases of the junction left unmatched. CDR1 is LGHDT and CDR2 is YNNKEL in the germline V gene (reference sequence). This CDR3 has 15 amino acids.

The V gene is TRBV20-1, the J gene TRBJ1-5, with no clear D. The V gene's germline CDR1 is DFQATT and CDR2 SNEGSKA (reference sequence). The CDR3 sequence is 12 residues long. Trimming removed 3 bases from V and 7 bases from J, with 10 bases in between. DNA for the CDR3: TGCAGTGCTAGTTTACAGTCCCAGCCCCAGCATTTT. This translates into CSASLQSQPQHF.

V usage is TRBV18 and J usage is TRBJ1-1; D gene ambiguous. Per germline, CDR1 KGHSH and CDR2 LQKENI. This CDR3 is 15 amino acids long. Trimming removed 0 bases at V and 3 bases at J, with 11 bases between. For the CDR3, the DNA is TGTGCCAGCTCACCACCCTCAAGGCGGGACACTGAAGCTTTCTTT. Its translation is CASSPPSRRDTEAFF.

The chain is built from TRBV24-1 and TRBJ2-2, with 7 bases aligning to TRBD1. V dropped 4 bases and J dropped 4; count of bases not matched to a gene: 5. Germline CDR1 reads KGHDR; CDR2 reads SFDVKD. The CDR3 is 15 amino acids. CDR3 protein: CATSEGQVGTGELFF. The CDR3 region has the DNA TGTGCCACCAGTGAAGGACAGGTCGGCACCGGGGAGCTGTTTTTT.

In nucleotides, the CDR3 is TGCAGTGCTAGTTTGAGCGGGGTTGTGGAGACCCAGTACTTC. It encodes CSASLSGVVETQYF. The J gene is TRBJ2-5, the V gene TRBV20-1, with TRBD2 matching over 7 bases. V lost 3 bases to trimming and J lost 5 bases; unmatched junction nucleotides: 9. Germline values: CDR1 DFQATT, CDR2 SNEGSKA (reference sequence). The CDR3 sequence is 14 residues long.

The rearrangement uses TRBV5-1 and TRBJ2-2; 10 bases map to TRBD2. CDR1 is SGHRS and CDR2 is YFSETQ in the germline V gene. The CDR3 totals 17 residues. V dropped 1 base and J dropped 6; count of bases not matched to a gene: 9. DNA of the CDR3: TGCGCCAGCAGCTTGTTAGCGGGAGGTACGTCGGCCGGGGAGCTGTTTTTT. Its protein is CASSLLAGGTSAGELFF.

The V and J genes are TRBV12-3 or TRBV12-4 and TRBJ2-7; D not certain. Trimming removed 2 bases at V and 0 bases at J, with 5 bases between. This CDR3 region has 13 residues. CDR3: CASSLRSSYEQYF. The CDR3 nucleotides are TGTGCCAGCAGTTTACGGTCCTCCTACGAGCAGTACTTC.

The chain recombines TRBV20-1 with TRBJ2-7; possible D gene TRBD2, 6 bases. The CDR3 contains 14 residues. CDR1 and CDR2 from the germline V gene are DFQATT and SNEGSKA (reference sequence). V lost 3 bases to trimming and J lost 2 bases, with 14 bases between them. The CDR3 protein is CSASGASVTYEQYF. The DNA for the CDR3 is TGCAGTGCTAGTGGAGCTAGCGTCACCTACGAGCAGTACTTC.

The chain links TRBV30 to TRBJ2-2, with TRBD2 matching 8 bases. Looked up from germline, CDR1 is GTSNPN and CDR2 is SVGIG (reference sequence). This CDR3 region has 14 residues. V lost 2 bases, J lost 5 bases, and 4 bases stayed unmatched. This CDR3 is CAWSPGRVTGELFF. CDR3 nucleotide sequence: TGTGCCTGGAGTCCCGGGAGGGTTACCGGGGAGCTGTTTTTT. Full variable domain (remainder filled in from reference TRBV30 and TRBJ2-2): SQTIHQWPATLVQPVGSPLSLECTVEGTSNPNLYWYRQAAGRGLQLLFYSVGIGQISSEVPQNLSASRPQDRQFILSSKKLLLSDSGFYLCAWSPGRVTGELFFGEGSRLTVL.

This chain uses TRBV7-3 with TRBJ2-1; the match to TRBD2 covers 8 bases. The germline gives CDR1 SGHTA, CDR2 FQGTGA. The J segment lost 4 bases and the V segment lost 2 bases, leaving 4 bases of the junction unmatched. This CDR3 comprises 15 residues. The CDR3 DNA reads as TGTGCCAGCAGCTTACAAGCGGGGGAATACAATGAGCAGTTCTTC. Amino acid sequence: CASSLQAGEYNEQFF.

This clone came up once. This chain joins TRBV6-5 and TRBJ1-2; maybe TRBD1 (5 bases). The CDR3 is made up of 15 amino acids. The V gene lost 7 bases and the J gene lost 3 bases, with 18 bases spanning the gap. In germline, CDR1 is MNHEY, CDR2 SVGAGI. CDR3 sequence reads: CASNPRGGSDYGYTF. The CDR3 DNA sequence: TGTGCCAGCAACCCTCGGGGGGGGTCGGACTATGGCTACACCTTC.

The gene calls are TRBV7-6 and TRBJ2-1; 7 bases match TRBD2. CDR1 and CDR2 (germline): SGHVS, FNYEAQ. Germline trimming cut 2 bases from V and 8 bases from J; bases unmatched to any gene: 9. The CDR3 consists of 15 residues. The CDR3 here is CASSLRGSAADEQFF. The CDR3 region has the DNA TGTGCCAGCAGCTTACGCGGGAGTGCCGCGGATGAGCAGTTCTTC.

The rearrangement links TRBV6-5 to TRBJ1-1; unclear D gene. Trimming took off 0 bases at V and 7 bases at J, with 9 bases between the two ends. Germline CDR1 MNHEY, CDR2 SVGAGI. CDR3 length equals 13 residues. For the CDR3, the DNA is TGTGCCAGCAGTTACTCGATCGGTTATGAAGCTTTCTTT. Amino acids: CASSYSIGYEAFF.

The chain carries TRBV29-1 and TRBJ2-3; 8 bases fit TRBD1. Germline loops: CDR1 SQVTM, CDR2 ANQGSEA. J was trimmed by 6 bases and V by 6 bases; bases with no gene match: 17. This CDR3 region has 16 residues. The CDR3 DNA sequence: TGCAGCGTAGAATCAGGACAGGGCCTAACTCCGGATACGCAGTATTTT. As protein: CSVESGQGLTPDTQYF.

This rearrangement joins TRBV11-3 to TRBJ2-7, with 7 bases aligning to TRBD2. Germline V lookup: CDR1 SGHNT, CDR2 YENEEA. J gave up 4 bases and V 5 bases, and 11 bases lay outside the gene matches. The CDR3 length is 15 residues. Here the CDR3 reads CASSPSFAGVYEQYF. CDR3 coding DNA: TGTGCCAGCAGCCCTTCCTTTGCGGGAGTTTACGAGCAGTACTTC.

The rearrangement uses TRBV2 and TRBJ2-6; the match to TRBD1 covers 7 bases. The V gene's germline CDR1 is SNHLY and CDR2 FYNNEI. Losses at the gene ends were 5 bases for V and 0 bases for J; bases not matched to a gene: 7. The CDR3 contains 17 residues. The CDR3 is CASSRDSFSSGANVLTF. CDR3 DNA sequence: TGTGCCAGCAGTAGGGACAGTTTTTCCTCTGGGGCCAACGTCCTGACTTTC.

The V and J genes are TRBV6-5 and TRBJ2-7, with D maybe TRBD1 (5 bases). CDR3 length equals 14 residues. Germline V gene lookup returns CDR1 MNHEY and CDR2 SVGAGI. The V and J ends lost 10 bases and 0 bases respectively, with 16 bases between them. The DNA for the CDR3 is TGTGCCAATTTAGGGGTTATCCCCTCCTACGAGCAGTACTTC. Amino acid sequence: CANLGVIPSYEQYF.

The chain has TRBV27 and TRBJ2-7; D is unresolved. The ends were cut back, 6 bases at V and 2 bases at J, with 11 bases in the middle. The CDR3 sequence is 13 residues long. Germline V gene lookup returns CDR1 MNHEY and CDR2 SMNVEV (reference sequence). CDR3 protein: CASRVSQTYEQYF. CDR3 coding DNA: TGTGCCAGCAGGGTGTCGCAGACCTACGAGCAGTACTTC.

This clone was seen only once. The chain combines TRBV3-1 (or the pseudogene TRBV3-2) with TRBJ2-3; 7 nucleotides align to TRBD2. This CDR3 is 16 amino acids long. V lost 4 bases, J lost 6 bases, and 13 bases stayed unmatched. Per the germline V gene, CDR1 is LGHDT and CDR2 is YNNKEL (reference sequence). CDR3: CASSPRASGGGDTQYF. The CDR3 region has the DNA TGTGCCAGCAGCCCCCGGGCTAGCGGTGGTGGGGATACGCAGTATTTT.

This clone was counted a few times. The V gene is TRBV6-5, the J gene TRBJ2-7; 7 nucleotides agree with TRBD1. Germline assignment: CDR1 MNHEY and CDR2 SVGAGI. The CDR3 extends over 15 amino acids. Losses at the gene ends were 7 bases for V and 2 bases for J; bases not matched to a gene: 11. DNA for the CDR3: TGTGCCAGCACCTCCAAGACAGGGTCGACCTACGAGCAGTACTTC. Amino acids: CASTSKTGSTYEQYF.

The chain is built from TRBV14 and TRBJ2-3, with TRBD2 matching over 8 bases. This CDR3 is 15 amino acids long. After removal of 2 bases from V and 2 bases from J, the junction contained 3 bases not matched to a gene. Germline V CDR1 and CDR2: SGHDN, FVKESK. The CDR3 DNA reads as TGTGCCAGCAGCCAACTAGCGGGTTCCACAGATACGCAGTATTTT. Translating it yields CASSQLAGSTDTQYF.

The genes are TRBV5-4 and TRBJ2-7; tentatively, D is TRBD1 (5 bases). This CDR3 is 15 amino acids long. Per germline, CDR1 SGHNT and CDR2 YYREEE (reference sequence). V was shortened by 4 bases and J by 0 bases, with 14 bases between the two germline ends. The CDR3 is CASSPTNRFSYEQYF. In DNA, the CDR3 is TGTGCCAGCAGCCCCACCAACAGGTTCTCCTACGAGCAGTACTTC.

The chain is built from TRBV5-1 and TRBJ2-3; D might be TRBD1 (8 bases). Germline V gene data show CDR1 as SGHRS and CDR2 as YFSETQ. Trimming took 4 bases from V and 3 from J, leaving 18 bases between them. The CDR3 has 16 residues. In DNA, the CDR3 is TGCGCCAGCAGCACCTATGACAGGGGAGGGACAGATACGCAGTATTTT. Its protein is CASSTYDRGGTDTQYF.

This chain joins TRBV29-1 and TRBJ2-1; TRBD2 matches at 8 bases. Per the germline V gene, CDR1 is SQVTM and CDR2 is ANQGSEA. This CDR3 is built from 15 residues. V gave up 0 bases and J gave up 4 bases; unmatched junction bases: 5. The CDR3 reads CSVEEGLAGYNEQFF. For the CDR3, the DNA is TGCAGCGTTGAAGAAGGTCTAGCGGGTTACAATGAGCAGTTCTTC.